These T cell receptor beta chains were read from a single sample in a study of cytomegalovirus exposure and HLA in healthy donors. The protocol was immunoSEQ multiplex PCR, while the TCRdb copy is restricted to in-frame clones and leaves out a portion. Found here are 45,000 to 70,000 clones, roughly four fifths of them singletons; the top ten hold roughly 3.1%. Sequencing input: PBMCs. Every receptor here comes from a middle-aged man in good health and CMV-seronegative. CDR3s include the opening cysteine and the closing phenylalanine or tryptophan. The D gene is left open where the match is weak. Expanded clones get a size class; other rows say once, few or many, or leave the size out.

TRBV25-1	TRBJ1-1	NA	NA	CASISSMNTEAFF	TGTGCCAGCATTAGTAGTATGAACACTGAAGCTTTCTTT
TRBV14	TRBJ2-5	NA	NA	CASSRQPHGGWGETQYF	TGTGCCAGCAGCCGCCAACCTCACGGGGGTTGGGGAGAGACCCAGTACTTC
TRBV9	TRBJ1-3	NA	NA	CASSVGVGTIYF	TGTGCCAGCAGCGTGGGAGTGGGCACCATATATTTT
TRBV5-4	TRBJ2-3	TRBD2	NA	CASTPFGGGQHTDTQYF	TGTGCCAGCACCCCCTTCGGCGGGGGGCAACACACAGATACGCAGTATTTT
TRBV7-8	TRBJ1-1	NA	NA	CASNPLGLEGNTEAFF	TGTGCCAGCAACCCCTTAGGACTGGAGGGGAACACTGAAGCTTTCTTT
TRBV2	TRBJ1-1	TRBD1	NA	CASSEEGAGNTEAFF	TGTGCCAGCAGTGAAGAGGGGGCGGGGAACACTGAAGCTTTCTTT
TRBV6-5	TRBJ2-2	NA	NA	CASMGHSGELFF	TGTGCCAGCATGGGACATAGCGGGGAGCTGTTTTTT
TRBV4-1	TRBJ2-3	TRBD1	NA	CASSQLGRQGASTDTQYF	TGCGCCAGCAGCCAACTGGGGAGACAGGGGGCTTCCACAGATACGCAGTATTTT
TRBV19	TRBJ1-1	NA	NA	CASSMVRGTEAFF	TGTGCCAGTAGTATGGTCAGGGGCACTGAAGCTTTCTTT
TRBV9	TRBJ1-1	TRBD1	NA	CASSVVPTATGTGKNTEAFF	TGTGCCAGCAGCGTAGTCCCAACGGCGACAGGGACAGGGAAGAACACTGAAGCTTTCTTT
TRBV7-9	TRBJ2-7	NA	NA	CASSLNSYYEQYF	TGTGCCAGCAGCTTGAACAGTTACTACGAGCAGTACTTC
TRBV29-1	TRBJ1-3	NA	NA	CSVPTDSSGNTIYF	TGCAGCGTCCCGACAGATAGCTCTGGAAACACCATATATTTT
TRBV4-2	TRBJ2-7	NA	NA	CASSQDFSWGVSYEQYF	TGTGCCAGCAGCCAAGATTTTAGCTGGGGGGTATCCTACGAGCAGTACTTC
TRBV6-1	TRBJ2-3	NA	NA	CASSEAGRGDTQYF	TGTGCCAGCAGTGAAGCGGGCCGCGGGGATACGCAGTATTTT
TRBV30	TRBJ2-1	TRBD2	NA	CAWSNSGGLEQFF	TGTGCCTGGAGCAATAGCGGGGGGCTTGAGCAGTTCTTC
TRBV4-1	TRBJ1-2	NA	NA	CASSHPGRDYGYTF	TGCGCCAGCAGCCACCCAGGTCGTGACTATGGCTACACCTTC
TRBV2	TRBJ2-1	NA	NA	CASSQRVYNEQFF	TGTGCCAGCAGCCAGCGGGTCTACAATGAGCAGTTCTTC
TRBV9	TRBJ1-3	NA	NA	CASSVDSSGNTIYF	TGTGCCAGCAGCGTAGACAGCTCTGGAAACACCATATATTTT
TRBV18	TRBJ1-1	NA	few	CASSPLPGVENTEAFF	TGTGCCAGCTCACCCCTCCCGGGGGTAGAGAACACTGAAGCTTTCTTT
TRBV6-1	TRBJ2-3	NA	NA	CASSEGREGTDTQYF	TGTGCCAGCAGTGAAGGGAGGGAGGGCACAGATACGCAGTATTTT
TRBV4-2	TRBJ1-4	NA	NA	CASARAGGDEKLFF	TGTGCCAGCGCCCGGGCGGGGGGCGATGAAAAACTGTTTTTT
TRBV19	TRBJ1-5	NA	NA	CASSMIGAGDYQPQHF	TGTGCCAGTAGTATGATAGGGGCAGGGGATTATCAGCCCCAGCATTTT
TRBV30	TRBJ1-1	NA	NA	CAWSATGHTGWGGTEAFF	TGTGCCTGGAGTGCAACCGGTCACACAGGATGGGGGGGCACTGAAGCTTTCTTT
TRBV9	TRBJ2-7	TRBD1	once	CASGGQSYEQYF	TGTGCCAGTGGGGGACAGAGTTACGAGCAGTACTTC
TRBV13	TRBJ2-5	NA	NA	CASSSRGARPGETQYF	TGTGCCAGCAGCTCACGGGGGGCGAGGCCGGGGGAGACCCAGTACTTC